The clone carrying this TCR beta chain appeared a few times. Its antigen is undetermined. In TCRdb, the 5' RACE reads were re-called with MiXCR into one record per CDR3 protein. The sample has just under 600,000 distinct CDR3 sequences, 13% seen once. The data were taken from a study of T cells after yellow fever vaccination. Study at large: Fractions containing few cells were prepared with SMART-Seq v4 Ultra Low Input. Points from the study as a whole: It was a small share of clonotypes that appeared in both CD4 and CD8 compartments.

The receptor was isolated from a man aged 30-40 years who received the YFV17D yellow fever vaccine. Material: PBMCs, obtained on the day of the yellow fever booster vaccination.

In nucleotides, the CDR3 is TGTGCCAGCAGAGTGACAGTGGCCGGGGAGACCCAGTACTTC. Encoded protein: CASRVTVAGETQYF. V usage is TRBV6-1 and J usage is TRBJ2-5; tentatively, D is TRBD1 (5 bases). Between the trimmed V and J ends, which lost 6 bases and 5 bases, there was a span of 16 bases. Germline-derived CDR1 and CDR2 are MNHNS and SASEGT. This CDR3 contains 14 residues.